A single sample gave rise to the 10 T cell receptor beta chains below, sequenced in a study of OX40 agonist ivuxolimab in advanced cancers. The library was built by means of the immunoSEQ multiplex PCR assay. Here the immuneACCESS table is served through TCRdb, limited to in-frame sequences with V and J called. Missing clones are a known gap in these copies; in checked studies unresolved V genes cover under half, and the rest lacks a known reason. This sample gives under 150,000 clones in total; over 75% of them show up just once. The ten largest clones add up to 0.55% of the sample. This specimen consisted of CD4+ or CD8+ T cells sorted from blood, obtained in a trial of the OX40 agonist ivuxolimab. The receptors here all came from an adult with an advanced solid tumor such as melanoma, head and neck, liver or kidney cancer.

This clone showed up just once. This chain joins TRBV6-1 and TRBJ1-2; D is possibly TRBD1 (6 bases). CDR1 is MNHNS and CDR2 is SASEGT in the germline V gene. The CDR3 runs 11 residues. V dropped 4 bases and J dropped 14 bases, with 14 bases sitting between them. This chain's CDR3 is CASSGGHPKTF. In DNA, the CDR3 is TGTGCCAGCAGTGGGGGACACCCTAAGACCTTC.

The chain employs TRBV29-1 and TRBJ2-7, with D unresolved. Germline values: CDR1 SQVTM, CDR2 ANQGSEA. Trimming stripped 6 bases from V and 5 bases from J, with 20 bases between. CDR3 length equals 14 residues. This CDR3 reads CSVAPPTGGHEQYF. The CDR3 DNA sequence: TGCAGCGTCGCTCCCCCGACCGGCGGACACGAGCAGTACTTC.

The chain is built from TRBV10-1 and TRBJ2-5, with D perhaps TRBD2 (5 bases). The CDR3 totals 14 residues. CDR1 WNHNN and CDR2 SYGVQD come from the germline V gene (reference sequence). V was trimmed by 8 bases and J by 7 bases, leaving 20 bases between them. The DNA of the CDR3 is TGCGCCAGCTCCTCGGGGTCACTCCGGGGGACCCAGTACTTC. As protein: CASSSGSLRGTQYF.

This clone was seen just once. The rearrangement links TRBV11-1 to TRBJ2-1; possible D gene TRBD2, 6 bases. The length of the CDR3 is 12 residues. V gave up 5 bases and J gave up 14 bases, with 16 bases separating them. CDR1 is SGHAT, CDR2 FQDESV, per germline (reference sequence). DNA for the CDR3: TGTGCCAGCAGCCAAGGTGACCGGGGGAAGTTCTTC. This codes for CASSQGDRGKFF. Based on the CDR3 plus reference TRBV11-1 and TRBJ2-1, the full variable domain is EAEVAQSPRYKITEKSQAVAFWCDPISGHATLYWYRQILGQGPELLVQFQDESVVDDSQLPKDRFSAERLKGVDSTLKIQPAELGDSAMYLCASSQGDRGKFFGPGTRLTVL.

This chain links TRBV7-3 with TRBJ2-5; TRBD1 aligns across 8 bases. The DNA end lines up better with TRBJ2-7; the J call may be wrong. Looked up from germline, CDR1 is SGHTA and CDR2 is FQGTGA. There are 13 residues in the CDR3. The CDR3 region is CASSNDRGYEQYF. CDR3 nucleotides: TGTGCCAGCAGCAATGACAGGGGCTACGAGCAGTACTTC.

V gene TRBV5-1 combines with J gene TRBJ2-1; D unresolved. This CDR3 spans 15 amino acids. Germline V gene data show CDR1 as SGHRS and CDR2 as YFSETQ. The V gene lost 0 bases and the J gene lost 4 bases, with 11 bases spanning the gap. This CDR3 reads CASSLGGYRYNEQFF. The CDR3 DNA reads as TGCGCCAGCAGCTTGGGTGGTTACCGGTACAATGAGCAGTTCTTC.

The rearrangement joins TRBV4-2 to TRBJ2-1, with 10 bases matching TRBD2. Germline V CDR1 and CDR2: LGHNA, YNFKEQ. The CDR3 spans 19 residues. V trimming: 0 bases; J trimming: 0 bases; junction bases outside the gene matches: 8. Here the CDR3 reads CASSQEASGGVNSYNEQFF. In DNA, the CDR3 is TGTGCCAGCAGCCAAGAGGCGAGCGGGGGGGTAAACTCCTACAATGAGCAGTTCTTC.

The chain links TRBV6-5 to TRBJ2-5, with 10 bases matching TRBD2. The CDR3 runs to 14 residues. Per germline, CDR1 MNHEY and CDR2 SVGAGI. Trimming cost V 5 bases and J 5 bases; bases outside gene matches: 5. CDR3: CASSQIAGGETQYF. In DNA, the CDR3 is TGTGCCAGCAGTCAGATAGCGGGGGGTGAGACCCAGTACTTC.

The V call is TRBV28, the J call TRBJ2-7, with 12 bases matching TRBD2. CDR1 is MDHEN and CDR2 is SYDVKM in the germline V gene. This CDR3 region has 15 residues. The J segment lost 8 bases and the V segment lost 6 bases, leaving 11 bases of the junction unmatched. This CDR3 reads CASRQPSSGGGKQYF. The CDR3, as DNA: TGTGCCAGCAGGCAACCGTCTAGCGGGGGGGGAAAGCAGTACTTC.

V is TRBV7-8 and J is TRBJ1-5; unclear D gene. V was trimmed by 5 bases and J by 0 bases, leaving 11 bases between them. The CDR3 contains 15 residues. From germline, CDR1 is SGHVS and CDR2 FQNEAQ. The CDR3 region is CASSETRFSNQPQHF. The CDR3 DNA reads TGTGCCAGCAGCGAAACTAGATTTAGCAATCAGCCCCAGCATTTT.